The TCR beta chain under discussion was sequenced for a study of CD8 T cells in Susac syndrome. The germline CDR1 and CDR2 sequences are SGHVS and FQNEAQ. The CDR3 has 16 amino acids. Trimming pared 5 bases from V and 0 bases from J, leaving 14 bases between. This clonotype was found once. When the RNA was reverse transcribed, random hexamers were used with an input of 0.5 to 1 ug. TCR beta CDR3 was amplified by immunoSEQ multiplex PCR. This amplification extended across 54 Vbeta and 13 Jbeta segments. TCRdb used MiXCR to reprocess the immunoSEQ multiplex PCR reads, holding one entry per CDR3 protein. The profile covers some 200,000 distinct CDR3 sequences, with about 95% appearing a single time and 0.085% to 0.095% taken by the ten largest. Sequencing of TCR beta drew on CD8+ and CD4+ T cells from blood. Multiple sclerosis controls were treatment-naive patients with stable or active relapsing-remitting disease.

This sequence originates from a human donor with multiple sclerosis. The specimen sequenced was CD4+ T cells from PBMCs. The chain couples TRBV7-8 to TRBJ2-1; a possible D gene is TRBD2 (6 bases). For the CDR3, the DNA is TGTGCCAGCAGCCGCAGTAGCGGACTCTCCTACAATGAGCAGTTCTTC. Amino acids: CASSRSSGLSYNEQFF. The variable domain in full, with the rest retrieved from reference TRBV7-8 and TRBJ2-1, is GAGVSQSPRYKVAKRGQDVALRCDPISGHVSLFWYQQALGQGPEFLTYFQNEAQLDKSGLPSDRFFAERPEGSVSTLKIQRTQQEDSAVYLCASSRSSGLSYNEQFFGPGTRLTVL.